One sample yielded the 18 T cell receptor beta chains listed below, sequenced in a study of CD8 T cells in ankylosing spondylitis (dated 2017 in TCRdb). Library prep was done by 5' RACE. Sequencing used an Illumina HiSeq 2500. TCRdb reran the public reads through fastp at Q25 and MiXCR, keeping productive beta chains. Rows are combined by CDR3 protein, so each entry shows the most common genes and DNA. The table for this sample lists about 31,000 distinct CDR3 sequences; more than 5.5% of them were counted only once. The ten largest make up roughly a tenth of the sample. The material sequenced was blood, either unsorted or a sorted T cell fraction (not recorded which). Receptor source: a male donor with ankylosing spondylitis or in good health (not recorded which).

This clonotype was seen at least ten times. The chain employs TRBV18 and TRBJ2-5; D unresolved. Germline assignment: CDR1 KGHSH and CDR2 LQKENI. V gave up 3 bases and J gave up 0 bases, with 2 bases separating them. The CDR3 runs 12 residues. CDR3 region: CASSPYQETQYF. In nucleotides, the CDR3 is TGTGCCAGCTCACCCTACCAAGAGACCCAGTACTTC.

This clonotype was detected many times. This chain joins TRBV9 and TRBJ2-1; 12 bases match TRBD2. Per germline, CDR1 SGDLS and CDR2 YYNGEE. J gave up 1 base and V 5 bases, and 16 bases lay outside the gene matches. This CDR3 contains 20 residues. In DNA, the CDR3 is TGTGCCAGCAGTGAGAGTCTAGCGGGAGGGTTTACTGGGTCCTACAATGAGCAGTTCTTC. Translating gives CASSESLAGGFTGSYNEQFF. Variable domain in full (rest from reference TRBV9 and TRBJ2-1): DSGVTQTPKHLITATGQRVTLRCSPRSGDLSVYWYQQSLDQGLQFLIQYYNGEERAKGNILERFSAQQFPDLHSELNLSSLELGDSALYFCASSESLAGGFTGSYNEQFFGPGTRLTVL.

This clonotype was found many times. V and J are TRBV3-1 and TRBJ1-2, with 7 bases fitting TRBD1. V dropped 4 bases and J dropped 5; count of bases not matched to a gene: 4. This CDR3 comprises 13 residues. Germline CDR1 is LGHDT and CDR2 is YNNKEL (reference sequence). DNA of the CDR3: TGTGCCAGCAGCCCCGGGACAGCGTATGGCTACACCTTC. It encodes CASSPGTAYGYTF.

As to this clonotype: An end of the junction differs from the germline gene, which may be a read error. The CDR3 spells CASSFAGTGEISHF. The CDR3 nucleotides read TGTGCCAGCAGCTTCGCAGGGACAGGGGAAATATCACACTTC. J is TRBJ2-7 and V is TRBV7-9; 10 bases are a match to TRBD1. Germline lookup yields CDR1 SEHNR and CDR2 FQNEAQ (reference sequence). This CDR3 has 14 residues. Together with reference TRBV7-9 and TRBJ2-7, the CDR3 gives the full variable domain: DTGVSQNPRHKITKRGQNVTFRCDPISEHNRLYWYRQTLGQGPEFLTYFQNEAQLEKSRLLSDRFSAERPKGSFSTLEIQRTEQGDSAMYLCASSFAGTGEISHFGPGTRLTVT.

This clonotype has a count of ten or more. V usage is TRBV10-3 and J usage is TRBJ2-5; D may be TRBD2 (5 bases). The CDR3 contains 11 residues. The germline CDR1 and CDR2 sequences are ENHRY and SYGVKD. Trimming took off 3 bases at V and 7 bases at J, with 6 bases between the two ends. The CDR3 coding sequence is TGTGCCATCAGTGATCTAGCGACCCAGTACTTC. Protein sequence: CAISDLATQYF.

This clonotype has ten or more counts. Here the CDR3 reads CAWRGDLSYEQYF. In DNA, the CDR3 is TGTGCCTGGAGGGGGGACCTGTCCTACGAGCAGTACTTC. This chain uses TRBV30 with TRBJ2-7, with D perhaps assigned TRBD1 or TRBD2 (5 bases each). The CDR3 totals 13 residues. The V gene's germline CDR1 is GTSNPN and CDR2 SVGIG (reference sequence). Trimming pared 3 bases from V and 1 base from J, leaving 10 bases between.

This clonotype was detected ten times or more. The J gene is TRBJ1-6, the V gene TRBV3-1; D is possibly TRBD1 (5 bases). Germline CDR1 is LGHDT and CDR2 is YNNKEL (reference sequence). CDR3 length: 13 residues. Trimming cost V 3 bases and J 8 bases, with 8 bases left between them. DNA of the CDR3: TGTGCCAGCAGCCAGAGGGGTGATTCACCCCTCCACTTT. It encodes CASSQRGDSPLHF.

This clonotype was seen at least ten times. This sequence joins TRBV9 and TRBJ1-1, with D possibly being TRBD1 (5 bases). This CDR3 is built from 13 residues. The ends were cut back, 3 bases at V and 6 bases at J, with 12 bases in the middle. Germline V gives CDR1 SGDLS, CDR2 YYNGEE. CDR3 amino acids: CASSAPGIPEAFF. DNA of the CDR3: TGTGCCAGCAGCGCACCAGGGATACCTGAAGCTTTCTTT.

This clonotype was detected many times. The gene calls are TRBV12-3 or TRBV12-4 and TRBJ2-7, with a weak D call TRBD1 (5 bases). The CDR3 totals 14 residues. V lost 5 bases, J lost 2 bases, and 13 bases lay in between. The CDR3 region has the DNA TGTGCCAGCAGTCAGGGTCTCTTCCCCTACGAGCAGTACTTC. Translated, it gives CASSQGLFPYEQYF.

In its sample, this clonotype was seen many times. V is TRBV7-2 and J is TRBJ2-1; no definite D call. V lost 6 bases and J 7 bases, leaving 13 bases between the germline ends. This CDR3 has 13 amino acids. Germline V gives CDR1 SGHTA, CDR2 FQGNSA. The chain's CDR3 is CASSPSRLNEQFF. The DNA for the CDR3 is TGTGCCAGCAGTCCATCGAGATTAAATGAGCAGTTCTTC. Full variable domain (remainder filled in from reference TRBV7-2 and TRBJ2-1): GAGVSQSPSNKVTEKGKDVELRCDPISGHTALYWYRQSLGQGLEFLIYFQGNSAPDKSGLPSDRFSAERTGGSVSTLTIQRTQQEDSAVYLCASSPSRLNEQFFGPGTRLTVL.

This clonotype was recorded at least ten times. The chain carries TRBV25-1 and TRBJ1-2, with D perhaps TRBD1 (6 bases). V dropped 1 base and J dropped 6 bases, with 15 bases sitting between them. The CDR3 is 15 residues long. Per the germline V gene, CDR1 is MGHDK and CDR2 is SYGVNS. The CDR3 region is CASSEFGGKYDGYTF. CDR3 sequence (DNA): TGTGCCAGCAGTGAATTCGGGGGCAAGTACGATGGCTACACCTTC.

Ten or more counts support this clonotype. The chain combines TRBV12-3 or TRBV12-4 with TRBJ2-4, with a possible D match to TRBD1 (6 bases). Trimming left V 6 bases short and J 1 base short, with 19 bases between. The CDR3 contains 17 residues. This chain's CDR3 is CASSRGAGVAAKNIQYF. As DNA, the CDR3 is TGTGCCAGCAGCCGTGGCGCAGGGGTTGCGGCCAAAAACATTCAGTACTTC.

This clonotype was recorded many times. At one end, the junction sequence differs from germline, possibly due to a read error. The chain carries TRBV12-3 or TRBV12-4 and TRBJ2-7; 11 nucleotides line up with TRBD2. The CDR3 loop spans 14 amino acids. CDR3 coding DNA: TGTGCCAGCAGTATAGCGGGAGGGGCCCGCGAGCAGTACTTC. This sequence encodes CASSIAGGAREQYF.

This clonotype was found many times. V usage is TRBV7-8 and J usage is TRBJ2-3; the D is unclear. This CDR3 has 15 amino acids. Germline CDR1 SGHVS, CDR2 FQNEAQ. Trimming took 2 bases from V and 2 from J, leaving 11 bases between them. The CDR3 DNA follows: TGTGCCAGCAGCTTAAGGTCGACTGACACAGATACGCAGTATTTT. Translating it yields CASSLRSTDTDTQYF. Full variable domain (rest looked up from reference TRBV7-8 and TRBJ2-3): GAGVSQSPRYKVAKRGQDVALRCDPISGHVSLFWYQQALGQGPEFLTYFQNEAQLDKSGLPSDRFFAERPEGSVSTLKIQRTQQEDSAVYLCASSLRSTDTDTQYFGPGTRLTVL.

The sample holds a few counts of this clonotype. This chain links TRBV7-3 with TRBJ2-1; TRBD2 agrees at 14 bases. The germline CDR1 and CDR2 sequences are SGHTA and FQGTGA. The J segment lost 5 bases and the V segment lost 1 base, leaving 10 bases of the junction unmatched. This CDR3 contains 19 residues. The CDR3 DNA follows: TGTGCCAGCAGCTTAATAGGGGATTGGGGACTAGCGGGGGACAATGAGCAGTTCTTC. Its translation is CASSLIGDWGLAGDNEQFF.

There are many counts of this clonotype. This chain's CDR3 is CASSTGDGGELFF. Here the CDR3 DNA reads TGTGCCTCCTCCACAGGGGATGGCGGGGAGCTGTTTTTT. V is TRBV7-3 and J is TRBJ2-2; the match to TRBD1 covers 7 bases. The trim removed 11 bases at V and 7 bases at J, leaving 10 bases unmatched. CDR3 length equals 13 residues. Germline V CDR1 and CDR2: SGHTA, FQGTGA.

This clonotype was seen many times. The V call is TRBV15, the J call TRBJ2-3, with 9 nucleotides matching TRBD2. This CDR3 is built from 14 residues. The V and J ends lost 9 bases and 5 bases, in that order; junction bases with no gene match: 9. Germline V gene sequence: CDR1 LNHNV, CDR2 YYDKDF (reference sequence). CDR3 region: CATPGGREEDTQYF. The CDR3, as DNA: TGTGCCACACCAGGCGGGAGGGAGGAAGATACGCAGTATTTT.

This clonotype was picked up many times. The chain couples TRBV9 to TRBJ2-1, with 10 bases that match TRBD2. From germline, CDR1 is SGDLS and CDR2 YYNGEE. The ends lost 0 bases at V and 0 bases at J; junction bases unmatched: 9. The CDR3 contains 19 residues. CDR3 sequence: CASSVGRVERGGSYNEQFF. The CDR3 DNA is TGTGCCAGCAGCGTAGGAAGGGTGGAGCGGGGGGGCTCCTACAATGAGCAGTTCTTC.